One and the same sample provided the 32 T cell receptor beta chains below, sequenced in a study of cytomegalovirus exposure and HLA in healthy donors. The PCR contained 60 Vbeta and 13 Jbeta primers. The method was immunoSEQ multiplex PCR; TCRdb's version includes in-frame clones alone and lacks a portion of them. Of 150,000 or so clones in the sample, 65% to 75% were seen once. Sequenced material: PBMCs. The origin of the receptors is a man aged 25-45 years in good health and CMV-seronegative.

V and J are TRBV29-1 and TRBJ1-1; TRBD1 might be the D (5 bases). The CDR3 length is 13 residues. V lost 7 bases and J lost 0, with 12 bases in between. Germline assignment: CDR1 SQVTM and CDR2 ANQGSEA. Here the CDR3 reads CSASDSMNTEAFF. DNA for the CDR3: TGCAGCGCCTCAGACAGCATGAACACTGAAGCTTTCTTT.

The chain combines TRBV28 with TRBJ1-5, with 10 nucleotides matching TRBD1. Germline V gene data show CDR1 as MDHEN and CDR2 as SYDVKM. The CDR3 consists of 17 residues. V was clipped by 5 bases and J by 4 bases; unmatched bases: 11. CDR3 sequence (DNA): TGTGCCAGCAGTCCCAGGGACAGGGGATTGGGAAATCAGCCCCAGCATTTT. Translating gives CASSPRDRGLGNQPQHF.

This chain connects TRBV5-1 to TRBJ2-1, with 10 nucleotides matching TRBD2. Germline V gene lookup returns CDR1 SGHRS and CDR2 YFSETQ. The CDR3 loop spans 15 amino acids. The V and J ends lost 0 bases and 7 bases, in that order; junction bases with no gene match: 4. The CDR3 sequence is CASSLVSGGINEQFF. CDR3 sequence (DNA): TGCGCCAGCAGCTTGGTTAGCGGGGGGATTAATGAGCAGTTCTTC.

The V and J genes are TRBV4-2 and TRBJ2-2; 9 bases are shared with TRBD2. The CDR3 runs to 15 residues. V was pared by 3 bases and J by 4 bases, with 3 bases of the junction left unmatched. Looked up from germline, CDR1 is LGHNA and CDR2 is YNFKEQ. This chain's CDR3 is CASSQGLAGTGELFF. The CDR3 nucleotides read TGTGCCAGCAGCCAGGGACTAGCAGGCACCGGGGAGCTGTTTTTT.

Only a few counts were recorded for this clone. The chain is built from TRBV6-1 and TRBJ2-6; TRBD1 aligns across 10 bases. Germline V gives CDR1 MNHNS, CDR2 SASEGT. This CDR3 region has 17 residues. The J segment lost 5 bases and the V segment lost 4 bases, leaving 8 bases of the junction unmatched. The CDR3 nucleotides read TGTGCCAGCAGTGCAACTCCGGGACAGGGGAGGGCCAACGTCCTGACTTTC. Amino acid sequence: CASSATPGQGRANVLTF.

This clone has just a few counts. The chain joins TRBV7-6 to TRBJ2-4; D remains ambiguous. Per the germline V gene, CDR1 is SGHVS and CDR2 is FNYEAQ. V was pared by 5 bases and J by 9 bases, with 14 bases between. This CDR3 has 13 residues. The CDR3 region has the DNA TGTGCCAGCAGCGCCAAGGCGGTTGGCATTCAGTACTTC. As protein: CASSAKAVGIQYF.

For this clone: Since a much larger clone is just one base distant, this may be a read error. This specimen includes other DNA sequences encoding the same CDR3. CDR3 in DNA: TGTGCCAGCAGCTTGGACAAGAACACTGAAGCTTTCTTT. Translated, it gives CASSLDKNTEAFF. The gene calls are TRBV5-4 and TRBJ1-1; D unclear. The CDR3 has 13 amino acids. V gave up 0 bases and J gave up 1 base, with 4 bases separating them. CDR1 SGHNT and CDR2 YYREEE come from the germline V gene (reference sequence). The whole variable domain, filled in from reference TRBV5-4 and TRBJ1-1, reads ETGVTQSPTHLIKTRGQQVTLRCSSQSGHNTVSWYQQALGQGPQFIFQYYREEENGRGNFPPRFSGLQFPNYSSELNVNALELDDSALYLCASSLDKNTEAFFGQGTRLTVV.

This clone was recorded only once. The chain joins TRBV2 to TRBJ2-7, with a weak D call TRBD1 (5 bases). V lost 3 bases to trimming and J lost 4 bases, with 16 bases between them. The CDR3 extends over 15 amino acids. Germline CDR1 SNHLY, CDR2 FYNNEI. CDR3 nucleotide sequence: TGTGCCAGCAGTGAGCAGGGCTCCCCCCTTTACGAGCAGTACTTC. The encoded protein is CASSEQGSPLYEQYF.

This clone was recorded a few times. The gene calls are TRBV6-1 and TRBJ2-1, with D maybe TRBD2 (6 bases). CDR3 size: 15 residues. Germline assignment: CDR1 MNHNS and CDR2 SASEGT. V gave up 3 bases and J gave up 4 bases, with 13 bases separating them. CDR3 residues: CASSDRGLAYNEQFF. In nucleotides, the CDR3 is TGTGCCAGCAGTGATCGGGGCCTAGCGTACAATGAGCAGTTCTTC.

This clone was seen more than once but under ten times. The genes are TRBV29-1 and TRBJ1-2; D may be TRBD1 (5 bases). Germline values: CDR1 SQVTM, CDR2 ANQGSEA. V lost 4 bases and J 8 bases, leaving 14 bases between the germline ends. The CDR3 is made up of 12 amino acids. CDR3 in amino acids: CSVGIQGRGYTF. In nucleotides, the CDR3 is TGCAGCGTTGGGATTCAGGGCCGGGGCTACACCTTC.

The rearrangement joins TRBV7-2 to TRBJ1-6; weak D call: TRBD1 (6 bases). The V and J ends lost 7 bases and 0 bases respectively, with 19 bases between them. Germline CDR1 is SGHTA and CDR2 is FQGNSA. The CDR3 is 18 amino acids. CDR3 in DNA: TGTGCCAGCACCAACCTCCGGGACATCGTCTCCTATAATTCACCCCTCCACTTT. Residues: CASTNLRDIVSYNSPLHF.

The genes are TRBV7-5 and TRBJ2-3; TRBD2, the table's D call, lacks a check against the DNA. TRBV7-5 is a documented pseudogene. There are 12 residues in the CDR3. In DNA form, the CDR3 reads TGTGCCAGAAGCGGGCGGGCAGATACGCAGTATTTT. As protein: CARSGRADTQYF.

The chain couples TRBV28 to TRBJ2-3; TRBD2 matches 12 bases. The CDR3 totals 15 residues. V dropped 6 bases and J dropped 6; count of bases not matched to a gene: 7. From germline, CDR1 is MDHEN and CDR2 SYDVKM. CDR3 sequence reads: CASSLLAGGPDTQYF. CDR3 nucleotides: TGTGCCAGCAGCCTACTAGCGGGGGGTCCGGATACGCAGTATTTT. The variable domain in full, with the rest retrieved from reference TRBV28 and TRBJ2-3, is DVKVTQSSRYLVKRTGEKVFLECVQDMDHENMFWYRQDPGLGLRLIYFSYDVKMKEKGDIPEGYSVSREKKERFSLILESASTNQTSMYLCASSLLAGGPDTQYFGPGTRLTVL.

The rearrangement uses TRBV28 and TRBJ1-2; D uncertain. V was trimmed by 2 bases and J by 4 bases, leaving 8 bases between them. The V gene's germline CDR1 is MDHEN and CDR2 SYDVKM. The CDR3 consists of 13 residues. The CDR3 nucleotides read TGTGCCAGCAGTTTACGGAGCCCCTATGGCTACACCTTC. This translates into CASSLRSPYGYTF.

J is TRBJ2-5 and V is TRBV4-2; D possibly corresponds to TRBD2 (6 bases). CDR3 size: 15 residues. Trimming removed 4 bases from V and 2 bases from J, with 14 bases in between. Germline lookup yields CDR1 LGHNA and CDR2 YNFKEQ. The CDR3 coding sequence is TGTGCCAGCAGCCCCCTCGGGAGTAATCAAGAGACCCAGTACTTC. Amino acids: CASSPLGSNQETQYF.

The V gene is TRBV7-2, the J gene TRBJ1-1; 12 positions match TRBD1. The germline CDR1 and CDR2 sequences are SGHTA and FQGNSA. After removal of 1 base from V and 5 bases from J, the junction contained 5 bases not matched to a gene. The CDR3 is made up of 16 amino acids. The chain's CDR3 is CASSLGGQGAGTEAFF. The CDR3 region has the DNA TGTGCCAGCAGCTTAGGGGGACAGGGGGCTGGGACTGAAGCTTTCTTT.

This clone was detected only a few times. The gene calls are TRBV5-1 and TRBJ2-7; 11 bases are a match to TRBD1. CDR3 size: 20 residues. Germline V lookup: CDR1 SGHRS, CDR2 YFSETQ. The J segment lost 2 bases and the V segment lost 4 bases, leaving 20 bases of the junction unmatched. The CDR3 DNA follows: TGCGCCAGCAGCCCCTCCCCTCCGGGACAGGGGGTTCGGGGGGCCTACGAGCAGTACTTC. Translation: CASSPSPPGQGVRGAYEQYF.

The gene calls are TRBV25-1 and TRBJ2-7; 11 bases are shared with TRBD2. The V and J ends lost 5 bases and 1 base, in that order; junction bases with no gene match: 4. This CDR3 region has 15 residues. CDR1 and CDR2 from the germline V gene are MGHDK and SYGVNS. In DNA form, the CDR3 reads TGTGCCAGCAGTAAGACTAGCGGGGCTTCCTACGAGCAGTACTTC. Its translation is CASSKTSGASYEQYF.

This clone was picked up one time. V usage is TRBV7-6 and J usage is TRBJ1-6, with 12 nucleotides matching TRBD1. V trimming: 5 bases; J trimming: 7 bases; junction bases outside the gene matches: 6. Germline values: CDR1 SGHVS, CDR2 FNYEAQ. This CDR3 spans 16 amino acids. CDR3 nucleotides: TGTGCCAGCAGCCCAGGGACAGGGGGCGGGAATTCACCCCTCCACTTT. Protein: CASSPGTGGGNSPLHF.

The rearrangement uses TRBV27 and TRBJ2-1, with D maybe TRBD2 (7 bases). V was pared by 2 bases and J by 4 bases, with 12 bases between. Germline V CDR1 and CDR2: MNHEY, SMNVEV (reference sequence). CDR3 size: 15 residues. Here the CDR3 DNA reads TGTGCCAGCAGTTTAGGCGGGGGCCCTTACAATGAGCAGTTCTTC. It encodes CASSLGGGPYNEQFF.

The chain couples TRBV4-2 to TRBJ1-2; 9 bases line up with TRBD1. CDR3 length: 17 amino acids. Trimming cost V 2 bases and J 4 bases; bases outside gene matches: 11. Germline CDR1 and CDR2: LGHNA and YNFKEQ. CDR3 DNA: TGTGCCAGCAGCCAACAAAATCCGGGACAGGGATCCTATGGCTACACCTTC. This sequence encodes CASSQQNPGQGSYGYTF.

This clone was found a few times. This chain links TRBV9 with TRBJ1-1; a possible D gene is TRBD1 (5 bases). This CDR3 is 13 amino acids long. Germline V gives CDR1 SGDLS, CDR2 YYNGEE. V was pared by 3 bases and J by 5 bases, with 11 bases between. The CDR3, as DNA: TGTGCCAGCAGCGCGACAGTGGAAACTGAAGCTTTCTTT. It specifies CASSATVETEAFF.

This chain connects TRBV5-1 to TRBJ1-1; the D is unclear. CDR1 and CDR2 from the germline V gene are SGHRS and YFSETQ. The ends were cut back, 2 bases at V and 1 base at J, with 9 bases in the middle. The CDR3 contains 14 residues. This CDR3 is CASSFKGGNTEAFF. The DNA of the CDR3 is TGCGCCAGCAGCTTCAAGGGAGGGAACACTGAAGCTTTCTTT.

Only a few counts were recorded for this clone. This rearrangement joins TRBV7-8 to TRBJ1-2; 7 nucleotides agree with TRBD1. Germline CDR1 is SGHVS and CDR2 is FQNEAQ. V lost 5 bases, J lost 4 bases, and 7 bases stayed unmatched. The CDR3 is 14 residues long. This chain's CDR3 is CASSREGASYGYTF. CDR3 in DNA: TGTGCCAGCAGCAGAGAGGGGGCGTCCTATGGCTACACCTTC.

The rearrangement uses TRBV2 and TRBJ1-3; 7 positions match TRBD1. CDR1 and CDR2 (germline): SNHLY, FYNNEI. The trim removed 10 bases at V and 0 bases at J, leaving 15 bases unmatched. CDR3 length: 17 amino acids. Here the CDR3 reads CATLSIPGQSSGNTIYF. The CDR3 coding sequence is TGTGCCACCCTATCAATCCCGGGACAGTCCTCTGGAAACACCATATATTTT.

This clone was picked up a small number of times. An end of the junction differs from the germline gene, which may be a read error. J is TRBJ1-1 and V is TRBV4-2; D possibly corresponds to TRBD1 (5 bases). The germline CDR1 and CDR2 sequences are LGHNA and YNFKEQ. This CDR3 is 17 amino acids long. CDR3 bases: TGTGCCAGCAGCCCCGGGGGAGTATTGGGAGTGAACCCTGAAGCTTTCTTT. Translating it yields CASSPGGVLGVNPEAFF.

V gene TRBV13 combines with J gene TRBJ1-2; weak D call: TRBD1 (5 bases). CDR3 length: 13 amino acids. Trimming took 5 bases from V and 4 from J, leaving 11 bases between them. Germline V gene data show CDR1 as PRHDT and CDR2 as FYEKMQ (reference sequence). This CDR3 is CASSGTFSYGYTF. The CDR3 DNA sequence: TGTGCCAGCAGCGGGACTTTTTCCTATGGCTACACCTTC. The full variable domain, with the rest looked up from reference TRBV13 and TRBJ1-2, is AAGVIQSPRHLIKEKRETATLKCYPIPRHDTVYWYQQGPGQDPQFLISFYEKMQSDKGSIPDRFSAQQFSDYHSELNMSSLELGDSALYFCASSGTFSYGYTFGSGTRLTVV.

V usage is TRBV5-1 and J usage is TRBJ1-3; TRBD1 matches at 8 bases. J lost 5 bases, V lost 4 bases, and 23 bases had no gene match. The CDR3 has 20 residues. CDR1 and CDR2 (germline): SGHRS, YFSETQ. CDR3 protein: CASSPRTGLIREGGRNTIYF. As DNA, the CDR3 is TGCGCCAGCAGCCCCCGGACAGGGTTAATTCGAGAGGGCGGTAGAAACACCATATATTTT.

CDR3 sequence reads: CASSGRGNSPLHF. The CDR3 coding sequence is TGTGCCAGCAGTGGTAGGGGGAATTCACCCCTCCACTTT. This chain connects TRBV6-1 to TRBJ1-6, with a weak D call TRBD1 (6 bases). Trimming shortened V by 4 bases and J by 7 bases, and 8 bases separated the two germline ends. The length of the CDR3 is 13 residues. Germline V gives CDR1 MNHNS, CDR2 SASEGT.

V and J are TRBV5-1 and TRBJ1-2, with D perhaps matching TRBD1 (5 bases). Germline-derived CDR1 and CDR2 are SGHRS and YFSETQ. This CDR3 has 13 residues. V was pared by 0 bases and J by 4 bases, with 7 bases between. The CDR3 coding sequence is TGCGCCAGCAGCTTGGAGGGGATCTATGGCTACACCTTC. Amino acid sequence: CASSLEGIYGYTF.

This clone was observed a few times. The chain uses TRBV18 and TRBJ1-1; the D is unclear. This CDR3 contains 17 residues. Germline V gives CDR1 KGHSH, CDR2 LQKENI. Trimming stripped 3 bases from V and 2 bases from J, with 19 bases between. This CDR3 reads CASSPRTALLLNTEAFF. The CDR3 region has the DNA TGTGCCAGCTCACCTCGGACTGCCCTACTGCTCAACACTGAAGCTTTCTTT.

The rearrangement uses TRBV7-9 and TRBJ1-3; 7 bases map to TRBD1. The CDR3 sequence is 18 residues long. V was pared by 3 bases and J by 0 bases, with 11 bases of the junction left unmatched. Germline CDR1 and CDR2: SEHNR and FQNEAQ (reference sequence). This CDR3 reads CASSFTPGQTISGNTIYF. CDR3 DNA: TGTGCCAGCAGCTTTACTCCGGGACAGACGATCTCTGGAAACACCATATATTTT.